This T cell receptor (beta chain) was identified in a study of blood T cell repertoires in COVID-19 (dated by TCRdb to the early 2020s). Background on the whole study: Collaborator samples came from the United States, Italy and Spain and covered acute and convalescent phases of COVID-19. The material from the prospective study consisted of cDNA or gDNA derived from T cells, B-cell-depleted T cells, or PBMCs. Subjects who had been exposed to COVID-19, were actively infected with it, or had recovered from it provided the deeply sampled blood TCRbeta repertoires that made up the dataset. The repertoires were made available in a free public database intended to serve as a resource for research on the immune response to SARS-CoV-2. Samples came from the ongoing ImmuneRACE study (first 160 participants) plus 1,254 subjects from 6 global collaborators. Sample metadata almost always included a de-identified subject ID, COVID-19 status, age in years and sex. HLA class I and class II types, where available, came from metadata supplied by the sample provider rather than from assay-based typing.

General findings and caveats noted by the study authors: How much clinical and demographic metadata was included differed by source and by participant, and the metadata was provided uncurated.

TCRbeta CDR3 regions were amplified from genomic DNA by means of the immunoSEQ Assay, a bias-controlled multiplex PCR. As for how the authors treated the data: Within the assay, amplification of reference gene primers was used to estimate how many nucleated cells each sample contained. To quantify the absolute abundance of each unique TCRbeta CDR3 rearrangement, sequence reads were collapsed and filtered. Productive Simpson clonality was computed per sample as the square root of Simpson's diversity index over productive rearrangements. TCRdb mirrors the immuneACCESS table, restricted to in-frame sequences. Some clones are absent from its copies; in checked studies, under half trace to an unresolved V gene, and the reason for the others is unknown. V, J and clone size are those of that table, while D and trimming were read from the DNA. The sample table holds under 350,000 clones, of which 89% were seen once. The ten largest clones add up to 1.8% of the sample.

As concerns this clone: Which antigen it targets is not known. No base quality information exists; no much larger clone differs at one position.

As encoded in the germline V gene, CDR1 is MGHRA while CDR2 is YSYEKL. The CDR3 measures 17 amino acids from cysteine to phenylalanine. Just CDR3 DNA is preserved here, 51 bases in frame from base 1. The trim is 0 bases for V and 8 bases for J, with a gap of 19 bases between the germline ends. One collaborating source in Seattle enrolled patients while the patients were actively infected and followed the patients over time throughout the course of disease. The collaborating institutions used their own protocols to collect whole blood in K2EDTA tubes. For TCRbeta analysis, collaborator samples were shipped as frozen whole blood, as isolated PBMCs, or as DNA extracted from either sample type.

The receptor chain draws on TRBV4-1 and TRBJ1-4; perhaps TRBD1 is the D gene, with 6 bases matching. Sequenced input: peripheral blood. The TCR originated in a woman under 40 with COVID-19, enrolled during active disease. The CDR3 protein sequence reads: CASSQDFGGALGEKLFF. The DNA sequence is TGCGCCAGCAGCCAAGATTTTGGGGGGGCGTTGGGCGAAAAACTGTTTTTT.